This T cell receptor (beta chain) was found in a study of cytomegalovirus exposure and HLA in healthy donors. Study in general: Early on, a data release was issued that held about 85 million unique TCRs from HLA-typed donors.

This clone came up a few times. A multiplex PCR was run with 60 Vbeta primers and 13 Jbeta primers. Clones were read by immunoSEQ multiplex PCR, and TCRdb kept only the in-frame ones, dropping some. This table has approximately 150,000 clones, 72% appearing once. The V gene end was trimmed by 2 bases and the J gene end by 5 bases; junction bases not matched to a gene: 2. Germline-derived CDR1 and CDR2 are SGHNT and YYREEE (reference sequence). This CDR3 contains 15 residues. The sample consisted of PBMCs. This TCR came from a human donor in good health. This chain connects TRBV5-4 to TRBJ2-2; 11 bases agree with TRBD2. CDR3 in DNA: TGTGCCAGCAGCTTTAGCGGGGGGGCAACCGGGGAGCTGTTTTTT. Its protein product is CASSFSGGATGELFF.